This T cell receptor beta chain was retrieved from a study of beta chain features in type 1 diabetes. Since all of the isolated RNA was reverse transcribed, expressed TCRB transcripts were what got sequenced. Reads from naive, central memory and regulatory T cell samples averaged about 3.8 million. TCRdb keeps only in-frame clones here, not all; method: immunoSEQ multiplex PCR. In the table there are more than 300,000 clones, 9.3% of which are singletons. Overall study results and limits: Shortening that was moderate but significant affected the TCRB CDR3s of Type 1 diabetes patients in all four CD4+ subsets.

Purity of each sorted population was above 95%. As concerns this clone: Its matching antigen is unknown.

V was trimmed by 1 base and J by 9 bases, leaving 15 bases between them. The CDR3 runs to 14 residues. CDR1 is SGHAT and CDR2 is FQNNGV in the germline V gene. The origin of this receptor is a man under 40 with type 1 diabetes. The sequenced sample was central memory CD4+ T cells from blood. The chain couples TRBV11-2 to TRBJ2-5, with D unclear. CDR3 nucleotide sequence: TGTGCCAGCAGCTTAGTCCTAGAATCTTCTTCCCAGTACTTC. Translation gives CASSLVLESSSQYF.